The following is a T cell receptor beta chain sequence with its context. Germline CDR1 is SGHRS and CDR2 is YFSETQ. Trimming pared 1 base from V and 8 bases from J, leaving 15 bases between. The CDR3 sequence is 15 residues long. The PCR ran on 60 Vbeta and 13 Jbeta primers. Clones were read by immunoSEQ multiplex PCR, and TCRdb kept only the in-frame ones, dropping some. The repertoire holds around 140,000 clones, with about 81% as singletons. The data stem from a study of cytomegalovirus exposure and HLA in healthy donors. About the study: T cells numbering approximately 170 million yielded roughly 120 million unique TCR beta sequences in an earlier analysis.

The source material was PBMCs. This receptor was taken from a woman between 45 and 60 years old in good health and CMV-seropositive. The V gene is TRBV5-1, the J gene TRBJ1-4; TRBD1 is a possible D gene (6 bases). DNA for the CDR3: TGCGCCAGCAGCTTGAAGGGGGGGGCGAGCGAAAAACTGTTTTTT. Translating it yields CASSLKGGASEKLFF.